This passage covers 3 T cell receptor beta chains from one sample sequenced in a study of PD-1 blockade in classical Hodgkin lymphoma. Brentuximab vedotin exposure varied, and every patient relapsed after autologous stem cell transplantation. Produced via immunoSEQ multiplex PCR; TCRdb's table is partial and in-frame only. The sample shows over 5,500 clones, almost 85% of them seen only once. This sample comprised peripheral blood mononuclear cells (PBMCs), obtained at baseline. These receptor sequences come from a human donor with classical Hodgkin lymphoma.

The rearrangement joins TRBV9 to TRBJ2-4, with 7 bases identical to TRBD1. The CDR3 runs 13 residues. CDR1 is SGDLS, CDR2 YYNGEE, per germline. Trimming at V came to 4 bases and at J to 8 bases, leaving 6 bases not matched to a gene. The CDR3 reads CASSPGQPYIQYF. As DNA, the CDR3 is TGTGCCAGCAGCCCGGGACAGCCCTACATTCAGTACTTC. Using reference TRBV9 and TRBJ2-4 for the parts outside the CDR3, the full variable domain is DSGVTQTPKHLITATGQRVTLRCSPRSGDLSVYWYQQSLDQGLQFLIQYYNGEERAKGNILERFSAQQFPDLHSELNLSSLELGDSALYFCASSPGQPYIQYFGAGTRLSVL.

V usage is TRBV2 and J usage is TRBJ2-5; D uncertain. V was clipped by 7 bases and J by 5 bases, with 11 bases between them. Germline V gene sequence: CDR1 SNHLY, CDR2 FYNNEI. The CDR3 is made up of 12 amino acids. The CDR3 loop reads CASTPSRETQYF. Written as DNA, the CDR3 is TGTGCCAGCACGCCAAGCCGGGAGACCCAGTACTTC.

V and J are TRBV15 and TRBJ2-7; no clear D. There are 14 residues in the CDR3. Trimming removed 1 base from V and 2 bases from J, with 9 bases in between. Per germline, CDR1 LNHNV and CDR2 YYDKDF (reference sequence). The DNA of the CDR3 is TGTGCCACCAGCAGAGCGATTGATCCCTACGAGCAGTACTTC. This gives the protein CATSRAIDPYEQYF.